The source of this TCR beta chain is a study of CD8 T cells in ankylosing spondylitis. Whole-study findings and limits: Clones linked to disease were reported to show significant enrichment in matched ankylosing spondylitis synovial fluid. Apparently characteristic of ankylosing spondylitis blood was a TCR beta motif (roughly eight highly homologous variants). A CD8+ phenotype characterized the disease-linked clones, which were relatively rare in peripheral blood.

The CDR3 runs 17 residues. Per germline, CDR1 MNHEY and CDR2 SVGEGT. Losses at the gene ends were 2 bases for V and 9 bases for J; bases not matched to a gene: 11. Quantitative 5'-RACE was performed with molecular barcodes, and it yielded the TCR beta libraries. MiXCR, applied by TCRdb to the 5' RACE reads, yields one record per CDR3 protein. This table holds approximately 130,000 distinct CDR3 sequences, roughly 11% found once. This clonotype was counted many times. Its antigen is still unknown. The chain employs TRBV6-2 or TRBV6-3 and TRBJ2-1; 12 nucleotides match TRBD2. This sequence was found in a female donor with ankylosing spondylitis or in good health (not recorded which). Sample: blood, either unsorted or a sorted T cell fraction (not recorded which). The CDR3 DNA sequence: TGTGCCAGCAGTTACCCGGCGGGACTAGCGGGTTTGGTTGAGCAGTTCTTC. Translated, it gives CASSYPAGLAGLVEQFF.